This T cell receptor (beta chain) was observed in a study of neoadjuvant anti-PD-1 for oral cavity cancer. This clone is large. Clones were read by immunoSEQ multiplex PCR, and TCRdb kept only the in-frame ones, dropping some. The sample consists of several thousand clones, around 74% of them appearing once. This material consisted of PBMCs, taken before nivolumab (anti-PD-1) treatment. The clonotype was recovered from a person between 35 and 79 years old with oral cavity squamous cell carcinoma.

The chain's CDR3 is CASSDPDNGETGELFF. The CDR3 region has the DNA TGCGCCAGCAGTGACCCGGATAATGGGGAAACCGGGGAGCTGTTTTTT. The chain recombines TRBV10-1 with TRBJ2-2; no definite D call. Germline CDR1 reads WNHNN; CDR2 reads SYGVQD (reference sequence). V shed 3 bases and J shed 5 bases, with 16 bases lying between them. This CDR3 is built from 16 residues.